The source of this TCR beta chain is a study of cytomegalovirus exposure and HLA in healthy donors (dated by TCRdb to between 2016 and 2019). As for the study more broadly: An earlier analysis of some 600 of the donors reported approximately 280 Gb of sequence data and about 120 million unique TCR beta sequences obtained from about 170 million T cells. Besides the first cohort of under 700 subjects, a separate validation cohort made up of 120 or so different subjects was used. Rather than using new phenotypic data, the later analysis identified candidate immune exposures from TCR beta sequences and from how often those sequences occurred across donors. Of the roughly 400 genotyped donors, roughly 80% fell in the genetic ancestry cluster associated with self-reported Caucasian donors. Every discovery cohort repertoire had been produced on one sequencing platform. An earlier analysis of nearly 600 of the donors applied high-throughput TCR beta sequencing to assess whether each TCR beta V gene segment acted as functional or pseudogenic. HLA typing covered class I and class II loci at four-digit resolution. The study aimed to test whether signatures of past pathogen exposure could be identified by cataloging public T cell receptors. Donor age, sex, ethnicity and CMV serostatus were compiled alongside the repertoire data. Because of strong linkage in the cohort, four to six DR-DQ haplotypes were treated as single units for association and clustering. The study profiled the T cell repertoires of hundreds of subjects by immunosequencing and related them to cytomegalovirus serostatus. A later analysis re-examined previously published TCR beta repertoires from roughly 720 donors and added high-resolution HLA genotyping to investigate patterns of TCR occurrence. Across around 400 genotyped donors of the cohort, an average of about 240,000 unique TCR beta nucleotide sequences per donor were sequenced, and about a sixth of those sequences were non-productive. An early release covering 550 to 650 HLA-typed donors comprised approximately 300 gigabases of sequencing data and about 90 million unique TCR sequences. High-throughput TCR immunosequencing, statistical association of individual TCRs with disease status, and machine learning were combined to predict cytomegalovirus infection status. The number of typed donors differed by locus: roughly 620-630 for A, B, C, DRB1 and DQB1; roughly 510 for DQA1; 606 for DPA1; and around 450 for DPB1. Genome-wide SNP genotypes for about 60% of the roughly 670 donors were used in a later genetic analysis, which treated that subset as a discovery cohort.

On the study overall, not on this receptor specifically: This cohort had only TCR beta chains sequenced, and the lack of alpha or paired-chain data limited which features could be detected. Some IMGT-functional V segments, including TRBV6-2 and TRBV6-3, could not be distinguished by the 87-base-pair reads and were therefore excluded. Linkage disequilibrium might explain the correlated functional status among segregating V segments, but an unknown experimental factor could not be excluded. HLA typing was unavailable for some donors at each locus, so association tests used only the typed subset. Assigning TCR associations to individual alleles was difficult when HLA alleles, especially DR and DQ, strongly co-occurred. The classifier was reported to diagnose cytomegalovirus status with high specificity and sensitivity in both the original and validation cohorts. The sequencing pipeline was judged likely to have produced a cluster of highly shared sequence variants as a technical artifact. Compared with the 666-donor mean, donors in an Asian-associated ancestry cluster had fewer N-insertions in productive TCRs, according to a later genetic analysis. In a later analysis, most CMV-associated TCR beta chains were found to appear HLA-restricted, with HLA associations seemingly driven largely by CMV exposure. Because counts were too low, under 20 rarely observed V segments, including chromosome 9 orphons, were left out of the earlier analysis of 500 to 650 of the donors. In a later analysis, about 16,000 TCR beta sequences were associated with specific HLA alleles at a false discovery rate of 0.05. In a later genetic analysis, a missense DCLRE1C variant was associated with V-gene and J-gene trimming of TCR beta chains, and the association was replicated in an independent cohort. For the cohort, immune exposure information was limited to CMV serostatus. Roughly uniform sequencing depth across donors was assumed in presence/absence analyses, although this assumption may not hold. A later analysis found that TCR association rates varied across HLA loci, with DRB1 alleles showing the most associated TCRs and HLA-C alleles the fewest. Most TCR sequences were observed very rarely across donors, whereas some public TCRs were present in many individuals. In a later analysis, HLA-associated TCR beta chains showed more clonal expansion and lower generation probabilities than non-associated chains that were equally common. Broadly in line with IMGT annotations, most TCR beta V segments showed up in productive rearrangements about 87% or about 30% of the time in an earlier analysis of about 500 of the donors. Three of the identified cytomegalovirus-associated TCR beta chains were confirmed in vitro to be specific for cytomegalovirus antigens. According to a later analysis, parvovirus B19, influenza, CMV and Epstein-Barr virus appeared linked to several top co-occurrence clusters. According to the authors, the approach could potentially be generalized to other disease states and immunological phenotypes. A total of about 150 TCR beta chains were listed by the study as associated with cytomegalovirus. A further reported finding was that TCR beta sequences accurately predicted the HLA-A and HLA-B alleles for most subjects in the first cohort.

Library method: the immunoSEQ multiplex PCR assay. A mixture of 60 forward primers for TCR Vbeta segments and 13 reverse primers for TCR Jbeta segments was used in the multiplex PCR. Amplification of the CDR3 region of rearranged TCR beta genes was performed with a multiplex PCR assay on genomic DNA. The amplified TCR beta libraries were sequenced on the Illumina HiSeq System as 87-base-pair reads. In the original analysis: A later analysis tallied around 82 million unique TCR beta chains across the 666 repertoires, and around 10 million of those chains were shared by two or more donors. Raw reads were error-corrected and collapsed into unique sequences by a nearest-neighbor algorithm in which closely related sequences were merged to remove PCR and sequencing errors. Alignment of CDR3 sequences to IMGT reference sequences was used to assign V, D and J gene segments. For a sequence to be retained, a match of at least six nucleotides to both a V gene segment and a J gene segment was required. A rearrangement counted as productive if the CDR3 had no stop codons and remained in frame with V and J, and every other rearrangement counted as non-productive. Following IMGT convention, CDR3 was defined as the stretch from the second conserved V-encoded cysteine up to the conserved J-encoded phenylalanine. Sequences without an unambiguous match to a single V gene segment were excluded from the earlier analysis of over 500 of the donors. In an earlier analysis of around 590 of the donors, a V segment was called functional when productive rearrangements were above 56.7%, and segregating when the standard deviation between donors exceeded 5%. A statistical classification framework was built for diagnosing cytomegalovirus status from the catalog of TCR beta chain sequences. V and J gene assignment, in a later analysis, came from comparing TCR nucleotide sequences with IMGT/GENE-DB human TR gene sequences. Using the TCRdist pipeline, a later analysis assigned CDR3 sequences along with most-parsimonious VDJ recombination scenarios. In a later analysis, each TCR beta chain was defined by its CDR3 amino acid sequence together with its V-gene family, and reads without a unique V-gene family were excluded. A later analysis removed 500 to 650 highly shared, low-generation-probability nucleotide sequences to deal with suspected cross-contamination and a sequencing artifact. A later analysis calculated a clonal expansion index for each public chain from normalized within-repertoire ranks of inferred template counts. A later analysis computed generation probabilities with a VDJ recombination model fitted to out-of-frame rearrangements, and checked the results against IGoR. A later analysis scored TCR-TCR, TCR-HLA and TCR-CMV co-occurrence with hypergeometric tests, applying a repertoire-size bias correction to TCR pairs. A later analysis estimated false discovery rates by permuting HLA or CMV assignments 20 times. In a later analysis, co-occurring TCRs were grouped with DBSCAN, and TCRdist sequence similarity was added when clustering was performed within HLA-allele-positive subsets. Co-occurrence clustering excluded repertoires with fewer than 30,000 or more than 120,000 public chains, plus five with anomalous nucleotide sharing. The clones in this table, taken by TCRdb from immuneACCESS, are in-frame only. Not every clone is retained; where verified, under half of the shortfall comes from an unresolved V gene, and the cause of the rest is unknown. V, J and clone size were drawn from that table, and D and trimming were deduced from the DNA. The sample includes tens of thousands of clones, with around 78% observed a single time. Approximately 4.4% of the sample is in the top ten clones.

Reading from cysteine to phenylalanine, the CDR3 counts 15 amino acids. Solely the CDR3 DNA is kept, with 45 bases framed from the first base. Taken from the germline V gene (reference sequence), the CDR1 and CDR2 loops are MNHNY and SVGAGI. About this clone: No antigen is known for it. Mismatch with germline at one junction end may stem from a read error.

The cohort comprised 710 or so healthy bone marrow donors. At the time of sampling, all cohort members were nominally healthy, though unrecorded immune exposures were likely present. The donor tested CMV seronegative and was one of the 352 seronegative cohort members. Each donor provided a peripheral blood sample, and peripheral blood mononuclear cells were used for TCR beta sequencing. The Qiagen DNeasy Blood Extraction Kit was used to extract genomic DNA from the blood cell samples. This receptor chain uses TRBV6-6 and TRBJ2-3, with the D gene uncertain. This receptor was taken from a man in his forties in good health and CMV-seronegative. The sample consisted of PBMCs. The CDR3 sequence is CASSYESSGTDTRYF. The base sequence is TGTGCCAGCAGTTACGAAAGTTCTGGCACAGATACGCGGTATTTT.